This is a list of T cell receptor beta chains from one sample in a study of Ad26.COV2.S vaccination and SARS-CoV-2 variants. The assay was immunoSEQ multiplex PCR, and TCRdb's table has in-frame clones only and misses some. The sample lists 180,000 or so clones, 87% occurring once. This specimen was peripheral blood, taken after recovery from COVID-19. These receptors all come from a human donor who had recovered from COVID-19. Both conserved end residues are part of each CDR3. A D gene is named only where the DNA matches it firmly.

TRBD1	16	TRBJ2-2	TRBV18	CASSPYQGADTGELFF
.	11	TRBJ2-7	TRBV6-2/TRBV6-3	CASSFGYEQYF
TRBD2	15	TRBJ2-5	TRBV7-7	CASSLGLAGSATQYF
TRBD1	13	TRBJ1-6	TRBV30	CARQGQENSPLHF
.	17	TRBJ2-1	TRBV3-1/TRBV3-2	CASSQEIGGRLYNEQFF
.	11	TRBJ2-7	TRBV27	CASSSLYEQYF
.	13	TRBJ1-1	TRBV6-1	CASSEGLPGEAFF
.	14	TRBJ1-2	TRBV25-1	CASSDQGFNYGYTF
.	14	TRBJ2-1	TRBV9	CASSPTTDSNEQFF
.	13	TRBJ1-5	TRBV2	CASSEGRLQPQHF
TRBD2	18	TRBJ2-5	TRBV7-7	CASSLGLAGGMYQETQYF
.	15	TRBJ2-5	TRBV11-3	CASSLGRVTGETQYF
.	14	TRBJ2-7	TRBV27	CASSFDPWAYEQYF
.	14	TRBJ2-5	TRBV28	CASTHRGGQRTQYF
.	14	TRBJ2-5	TRBV29-1	CSVVRTEFQETQYF
.	15	TRBJ1-2	TRBV5-8	CASSLGTHTFYGYTF
.	12	TRBJ1-3	TRBV12-3/TRBV12-4	CASSFEGYTIYF
.	13	TRBJ1-2	TRBV24-1	CATSDFTGDGYTF
.	11	TRBJ1-2	TRBV2	CASSVRGGYTF
.	13	TRBJ1-6	TRBV7-2	CASSLETYSPLHF
TRBD1	15	TRBJ1-1	TRBV30	CACKGDRDKYTEAFF
.	17	TRBJ2-2	TRBV12-2	CASRLDGVTSSTGELFF
TRBD1	14	TRBJ2-7	TRBV5-1	CASSLDRGDYEQYF
.	15	TRBJ1-6	TRBV19	CASRVLGAADSPLHF
TRBD1	15	TRBJ1-2	TRBV6-6	CASSYPGGADYGYTF
.	15	TRBJ2-3	TRBV28	CASSWSKTPSNTQYF
TRBD1	14	TRBJ2-7	TRBV5-1	CASSWDSPPYEQYF
TRBD1	12	TRBJ2-1	TRBV12-3/TRBV12-4	CASWAGGNEQFF
.	14	TRBJ2-2	TRBV10-3	CAISAGTVTGELFF
TRBD1	13	TRBJ2-2	TRBV25-1	CASSETGAGELFF
.	17	TRBJ2-7	TRBV21-1	CASSKFHHKGLGHEQYF
TRBD1	14	TRBJ2-4	TRBV19	CASSTQGAGHIQYF
TRBD1	16	TRBJ1-2	TRBV27	CASSYLGGDGSYGYTF
TRBD2	16	TRBJ2-3	TRBV7-8	CASSPRAGGVTDTQYF
.	14	TRBJ1-4	TRBV5-1	CASRNGTYNEKLFF
.	13	TRBJ1-6	TRBV18	CASSTQSLDPLHF
.	17	TRBJ1-1	TRBV9	CASSVDAGARNPTEAFF